This section outlines one TCR beta chain sequence together with its context. In this sample, this clone turned up a few times. The target of this receptor is not known. Qualities for individual bases were not recorded, and no much larger clone is one base off. TCRbeta CDR3 regions were amplified from genomic DNA using the immunoSEQ Assay, a bias-controlled multiplex PCR. For the original study's pipeline: The number of nucleated cells in each sample was estimated from the amplification of reference gene primers within the assay. To quantify the absolute abundance of each unique TCRbeta CDR3 rearrangement, sequence reads were collapsed and filtered. For each sample, productive Simpson clonality was calculated by taking the square root of Simpson's diversity index across productive rearrangements. The source is immuneACCESS, and TCRdb retained only in-frame sequences with V and J called. Part of the clones is not carried over; for the studies checked, unresolved V genes explain less than half of this, and the remainder is unexplained. V, J and clone size derive from that table, while D and trimming were established from the DNA sequence. A total of around 150,000 clones appear in this sample, 81% of them only once. The ten top clones hold roughly a tenth of the sample.

Whole blood was collected in K2EDTA tubes by collaborating institutions according to the institutions' own protocols. For TCRbeta analysis, collaborator samples were shipped as frozen whole blood, as isolated PBMCs, or as DNA extracted from either sample type. This sample is drawn from a study of blood T cell repertoires in COVID-19 (dated by TCRdb to between 2020 and 2021). With regard to the full study: Samples covering the acute and convalescent phases of COVID-19 were provided by collaborators in the United States, Italy and Spain. Sample metadata almost always included a de-identified subject ID, COVID-19 status, age in years and sex. Where HLA class I and class II types were available, the types were taken from metadata supplied by the sample provider, not from assay-based typing. The prospective study material was composed of cDNA or gDNA derived from T cells, B-cell-depleted T cells, or PBMCs. Subjects who had been exposed to COVID-19, were actively infected with it, or had recovered from it provided the deeply sampled blood TCRbeta repertoires that made up the dataset. Samples came from the ongoing ImmuneRACE study (first 160 participants) plus 1,254 subjects from 6 global collaborators. The repertoires were made available in a free public database intended to serve as a resource for research on the immune response to SARS-CoV-2. Overall study outcomes, separate from this receptor: Clinical and demographic metadata were provided uncurated, with the amount varying by source and participant.

Inclusive of the bounding cysteine and phenylalanine, the CDR3 is 15 residues long. The entry retains the CDR3 DNA only, 45 bases that are in frame from base 1. For CDR1 and CDR2, the germline V gene (reference sequence) lists DFQATT and SNEGSKA. V is reduced by 3 bases and J by 2 bases, leaving a spacing of 15 bases between them. This TCR was sampled from a human donor in a cohort sampled during active COVID-19. This sequence uses TRBV20-1 and TRBJ2-3; TRBD1 is a possible D gene, resting on 5 matching bases. Material: peripheral blood. The CDR3 protein: CSASFREGATDTQYF. In nucleotides, the sequence is TGCAGTGCTAGTTTCAGGGAAGGGGCCACAGATACGCAGTATTTT.